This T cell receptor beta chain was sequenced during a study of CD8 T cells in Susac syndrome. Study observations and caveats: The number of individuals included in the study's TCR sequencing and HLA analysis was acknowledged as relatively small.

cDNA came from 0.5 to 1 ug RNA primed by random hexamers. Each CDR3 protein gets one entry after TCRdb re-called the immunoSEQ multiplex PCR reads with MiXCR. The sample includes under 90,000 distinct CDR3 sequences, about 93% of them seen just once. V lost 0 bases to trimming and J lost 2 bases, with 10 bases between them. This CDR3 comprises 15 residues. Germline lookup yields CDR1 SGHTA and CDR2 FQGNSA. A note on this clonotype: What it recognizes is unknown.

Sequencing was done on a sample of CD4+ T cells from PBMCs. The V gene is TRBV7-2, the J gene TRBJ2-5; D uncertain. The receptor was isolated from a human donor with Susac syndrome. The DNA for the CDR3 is TGTGCCAGCAGCTTAGCGCGGTCTGTTCAAGAGACCCAGTACTTC. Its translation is CASSLARSVQETQYF.